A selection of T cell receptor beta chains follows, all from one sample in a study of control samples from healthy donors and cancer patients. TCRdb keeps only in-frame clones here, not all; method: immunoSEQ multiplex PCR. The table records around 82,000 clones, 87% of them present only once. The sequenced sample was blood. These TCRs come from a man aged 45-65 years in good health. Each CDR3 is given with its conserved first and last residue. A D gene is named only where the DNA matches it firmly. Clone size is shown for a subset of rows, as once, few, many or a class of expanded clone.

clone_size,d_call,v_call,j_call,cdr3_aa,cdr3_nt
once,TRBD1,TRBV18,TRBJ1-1,CASSPGQGAEMNTEAFF,TGTGCCAGCTCACCCGGACAGGGGGCAGAAATGAACACTGAAGCTTTCTTT
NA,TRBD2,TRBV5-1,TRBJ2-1,CASSSSGSSYNEQFF,TGCGCCAGCAGCTCCAGCGGGAGCTCCTACAATGAGCAGTTCTTC
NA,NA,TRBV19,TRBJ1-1,CATQQGRNTEAFF,TGTGCCACCCAACAGGGAAGGAACACTGAAGCTTTCTTT
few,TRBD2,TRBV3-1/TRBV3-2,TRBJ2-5,CASSPSGVKETQYF,TGTGCCAGCAGCCCTAGCGGGGTAAAAGAGACCCAGTACTTC
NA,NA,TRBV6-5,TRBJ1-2,CASSYSEGTGYTF,TGTGCCAGCAGTTACTCGGAAGGAACTGGCTACACCTTC
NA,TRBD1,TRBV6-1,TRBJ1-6,CASSERAGGSSNSPLHF,TGTGCCAGCAGTGAAAGGGCAGGGGGATCGAGTAATTCACCCCTCCACTTT
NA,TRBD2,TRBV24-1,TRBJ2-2,CATSKREFTGELFF,TGTGCCACCAGTAAGCGGGAGTTCACCGGGGAGCTGTTTTTT
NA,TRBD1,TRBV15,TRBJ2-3,CATSRGGQDGDTQYF,TGTGCCACCAGCAGAGGCGGACAGGACGGGGATACGCAGTATTTT
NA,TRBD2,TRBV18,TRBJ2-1,CASSFGLAGPYNEQFF,TGTGCCAGCTCATTTGGACTAGCGGGACCCTACAATGAGCAGTTCTTC
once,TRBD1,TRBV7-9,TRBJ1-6,CASSFGTGGSPLHF,TGTGCCAGCAGCTTTGGGACAGGGGGTTCACCCCTCCACTTT
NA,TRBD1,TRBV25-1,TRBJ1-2,CASSDSTGPYGYTF,TGTGCCAGCAGTGATTCGACAGGGCCCTATGGCTACACCTTC
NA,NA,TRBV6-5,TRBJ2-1,CAIPETGAVYEQFF,TGTGCCATCCCAGAGACGGGAGCTGTCTATGAGCAGTTCTTC
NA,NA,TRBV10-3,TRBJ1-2,CAARDSGEGNYGYTF,TGTGCCGCCCGGGACTCCGGCGAGGGGAACTATGGCTACACCTTC
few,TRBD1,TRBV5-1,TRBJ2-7,CASSYTGTGGSYEQYF,TGCGCCAGCAGCTATACCGGGACAGGGGGCTCCTACGAGCAGTACTTC
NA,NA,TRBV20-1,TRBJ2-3,CSASNAYGPNTDTQYF,TGCAGTGCTAGTAATGCCTATGGACCCAACACAGATACGCAGTATTTT
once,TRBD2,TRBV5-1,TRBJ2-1,CASSLLPGTSGRNEQFF,TGCGCCAGCAGCTTATTACCCGGCACTAGCGGTAGGAATGAGCAGTTCTTC
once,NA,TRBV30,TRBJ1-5,CAWGIPGGNQPQHF,TGTGCCTGGGGTATTCCCGGGGGCAATCAGCCCCAGCATTTT
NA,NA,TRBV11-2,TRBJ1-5,CASSLAVLLGNQPQHF,TGTGCCAGCAGCTTAGCGGTCCTATTGGGCAATCAGCCCCAGCATTTT
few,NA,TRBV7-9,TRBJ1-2,CASSLALSYGYTF,TGTGCCAGCAGCTTAGCGCTCAGCTATGGCTACACCTTC
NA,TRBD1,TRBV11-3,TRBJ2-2,CASSLLGTENTGELFF,TGTGCCAGCAGCTTACTCGGGACAGAGAACACCGGGGAGCTGTTTTTT
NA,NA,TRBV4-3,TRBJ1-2,CASSQGDANYGYTF,TGCGCCAGCAGCCAAGGCGACGCTAACTATGGCTACACCTTC
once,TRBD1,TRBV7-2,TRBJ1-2,CASRATGTGESGYTF,TGTGCCAGCAGGGCAACCGGGACAGGGGAAAGTGGCTACACCTTC
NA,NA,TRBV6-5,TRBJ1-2,CASSLGPLYGYTF,TGTGCCAGCAGTCTCGGGCCGCTCTATGGCTACACCTTC
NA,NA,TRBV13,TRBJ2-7,CASSLGGSYEQYF,TGTGCCAGCAGCCTGGGCGGGTCCTACGAGCAGTACTTC
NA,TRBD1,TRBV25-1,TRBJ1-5,CASSPTGQGSNQPQHF,TGTGCCAGCAGTCCTACGGGACAGGGCAGCAATCAGCCCCAGCATTTT
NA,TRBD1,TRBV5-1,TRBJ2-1,CASSSDRGSYNEQFF,TGCGCCAGCAGTTCGGACAGGGGATCCTACAATGAGCAGTTCTTC
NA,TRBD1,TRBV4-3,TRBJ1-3,CASSQGTTGIGNTIYF,TGCGCCAGCAGCCAAGGGACGACAGGGATAGGAAACACCATATATTTT
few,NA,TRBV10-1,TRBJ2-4,CASSDGGAQNIQYF,TGCGCCAGCAGTGATGGGGGGGCGCAGAACATTCAGTACTTC
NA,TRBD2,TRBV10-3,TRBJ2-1,CAITREGSYNEQFF,TGTGCCATCACTCGGGAGGGCTCCTACAATGAGCAGTTCTTC
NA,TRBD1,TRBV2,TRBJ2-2,CASRGQPDTGELFF,TGTGCCAGCAGGGGACAGCCCGACACCGGGGAGCTGTTTTTT
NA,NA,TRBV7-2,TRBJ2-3,CASSGQGVTDTQYF,TGTGCCAGCAGCGGGCAGGGCGTAACAGATACGCAGTATTTT
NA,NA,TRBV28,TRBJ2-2,CASRGRSGELFF,TGTGCCTCCCGAGGGAGGTCCGGGGAGCTGTTTTTT
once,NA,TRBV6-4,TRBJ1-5,CASSGGLGNQPQHF,TGTGCCAGCAGTGGGGGGCTGGGGAACCAGCCCCAGCATTTT
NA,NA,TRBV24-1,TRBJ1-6,CATSDFPPGNSPLHF,TGTGCCACCAGTGATTTCCCGCCTGGGAATTCACCCCTCCACTTT
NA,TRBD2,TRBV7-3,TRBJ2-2,CASSPGLAGSNTGELFF,TGTGCCAGCAGCCCTGGACTAGCGGGGTCGAACACCGGGGAGCTGTTTTTT